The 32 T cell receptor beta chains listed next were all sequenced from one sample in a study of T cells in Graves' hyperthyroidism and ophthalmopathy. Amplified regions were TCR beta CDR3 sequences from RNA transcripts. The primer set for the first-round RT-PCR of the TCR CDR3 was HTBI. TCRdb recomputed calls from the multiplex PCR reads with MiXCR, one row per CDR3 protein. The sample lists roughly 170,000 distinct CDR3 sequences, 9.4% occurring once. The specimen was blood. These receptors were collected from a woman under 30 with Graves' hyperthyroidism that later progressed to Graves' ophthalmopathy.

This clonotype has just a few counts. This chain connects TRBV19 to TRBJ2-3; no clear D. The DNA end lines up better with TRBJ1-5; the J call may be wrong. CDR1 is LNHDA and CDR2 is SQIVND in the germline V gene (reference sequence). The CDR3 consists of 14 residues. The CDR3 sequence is CASSLGSNTDTQHF. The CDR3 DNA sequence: TGTGCCAGTAGTCTTGGCTCCAACACAGATACGCAGCATTTT.

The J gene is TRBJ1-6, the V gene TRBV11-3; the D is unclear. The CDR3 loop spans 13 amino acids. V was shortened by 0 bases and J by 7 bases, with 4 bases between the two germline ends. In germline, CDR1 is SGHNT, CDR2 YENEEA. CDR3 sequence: CASSLDQNSPLHF. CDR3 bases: TGTGCCAGCAGCTTAGACCAAAATTCACCCCTCCACTTT.

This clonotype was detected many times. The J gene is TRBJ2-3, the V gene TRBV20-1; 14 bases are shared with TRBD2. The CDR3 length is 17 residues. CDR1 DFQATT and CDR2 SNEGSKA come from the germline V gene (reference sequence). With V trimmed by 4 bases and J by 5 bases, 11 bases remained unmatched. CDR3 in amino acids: CSATRLAGGPGGDTQYF. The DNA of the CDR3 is TGCAGTGCTACCCGACTAGCGGGAGGGCCAGGTGGAGATACGCAGTATTTT.

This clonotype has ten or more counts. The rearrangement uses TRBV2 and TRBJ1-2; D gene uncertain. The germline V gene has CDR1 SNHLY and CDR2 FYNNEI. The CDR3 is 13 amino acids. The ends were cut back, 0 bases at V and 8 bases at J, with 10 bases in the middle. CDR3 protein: CASSEAGLEGYTF. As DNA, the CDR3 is TGTGCCAGCAGTGAAGCCGGGTTGGAAGGCTACACCTTC.

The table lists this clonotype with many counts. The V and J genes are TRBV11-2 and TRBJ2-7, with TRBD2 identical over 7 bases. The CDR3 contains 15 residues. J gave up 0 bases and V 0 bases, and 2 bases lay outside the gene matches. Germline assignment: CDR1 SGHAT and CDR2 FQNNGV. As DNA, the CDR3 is TGTGCCAGCAGCTTAGAAGCTAGCGGCTCCTACGAGCAGTACTTC. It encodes CASSLEASGSYEQYF. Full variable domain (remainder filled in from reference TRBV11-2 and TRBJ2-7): EAGVAQSPRYKIIEKRQSVAFWCNPISGHATLYWYQQILGQGPKLLIQFQNNGVVDDSQLPKDRFSAERLKGVDSTLKIQPAKLEDSAVYLCASSLEASGSYEQYFGPGTRLTVT.

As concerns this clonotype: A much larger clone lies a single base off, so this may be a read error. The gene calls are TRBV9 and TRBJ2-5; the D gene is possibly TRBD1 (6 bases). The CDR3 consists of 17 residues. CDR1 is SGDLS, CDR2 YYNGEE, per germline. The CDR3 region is CASSANRYRDTEETQHF. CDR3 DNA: TGTGCCAGCAGCGCGAACCGGTACCGGGACACCGAAGAGACCCAGCACTTC.

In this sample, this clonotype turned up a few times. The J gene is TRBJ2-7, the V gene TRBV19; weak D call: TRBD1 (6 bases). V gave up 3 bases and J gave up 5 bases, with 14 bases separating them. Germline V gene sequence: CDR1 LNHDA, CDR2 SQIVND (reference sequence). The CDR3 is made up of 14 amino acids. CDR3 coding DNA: TGTGCCAGTAGTATTCGATTCCCAGGGGACGAGCAGTACTTC. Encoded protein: CASSIRFPGDEQYF.

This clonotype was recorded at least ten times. CDR3 sequence (DNA): TGTGCCAGCAGTGAAGTTATGACAGGGGTAGGAGAAAAACTGTTTTTT. This sequence encodes CASSEVMTGVGEKLFF. The chain carries TRBV2 and TRBJ1-4, with 8 bases fitting TRBD1. Germline V gene lookup returns CDR1 SNHLY and CDR2 FYNNEI. Trimming at V came to 1 base and at J to 8 bases, leaving 9 bases not matched to a gene. The CDR3 has 16 amino acids.

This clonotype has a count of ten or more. For the CDR3, the DNA is TGTGCCAGCAGTTTTTCGGGTCTGGGCAATCAGCCCCAGCATTTT. Translating it yields CASSFSGLGNQPQHF. This chain uses TRBV27 with TRBJ1-5; D remains ambiguous. This CDR3 is built from 15 residues. V dropped 3 bases and J dropped 2 bases, with 11 bases sitting between them. Per the germline V gene, CDR1 is MNHEY and CDR2 is SMNVEV (reference sequence).

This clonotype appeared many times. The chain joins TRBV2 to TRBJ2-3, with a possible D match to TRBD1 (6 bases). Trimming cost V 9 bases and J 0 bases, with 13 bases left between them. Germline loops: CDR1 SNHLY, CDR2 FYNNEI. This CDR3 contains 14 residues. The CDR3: CAREDRGSTDTQYF. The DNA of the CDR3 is TGTGCCAGAGAGGACAGAGGAAGCACAGATACGCAGTATTTT.

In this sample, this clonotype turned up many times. CDR3 sequence (DNA): TGTGCTAGTGGCCCCCCCGACAGGGTTGGCACCGGGGAGCTGTTTTTT. This sequence encodes CASGPPDRVGTGELFF. The V call is TRBV12-5, the J call TRBJ2-2; 7 bases are a match to TRBD1. V lost 6 bases to trimming and J lost 4 bases; unmatched junction nucleotides: 11. This CDR3 has 16 amino acids. Germline V gives CDR1 LGHNT, CDR2 FRNRAP.

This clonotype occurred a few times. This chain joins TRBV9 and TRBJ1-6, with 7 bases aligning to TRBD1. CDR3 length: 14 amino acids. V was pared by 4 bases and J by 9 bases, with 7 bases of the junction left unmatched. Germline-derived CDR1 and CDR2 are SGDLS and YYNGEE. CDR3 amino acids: CASSLTTGVSPLHF. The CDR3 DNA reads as TGTGCCAGCAGCTTAACCACAGGGGTTTCACCCCTCCACTTT.

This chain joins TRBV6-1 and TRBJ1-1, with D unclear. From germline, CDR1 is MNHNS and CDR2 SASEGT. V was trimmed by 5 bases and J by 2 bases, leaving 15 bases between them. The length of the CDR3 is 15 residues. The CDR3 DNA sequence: TGTGCCAGCAGTCTCCACCGGGCAGCCAACACTGAAGCTTTCTTT. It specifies CASSLHRAANTEAFF.

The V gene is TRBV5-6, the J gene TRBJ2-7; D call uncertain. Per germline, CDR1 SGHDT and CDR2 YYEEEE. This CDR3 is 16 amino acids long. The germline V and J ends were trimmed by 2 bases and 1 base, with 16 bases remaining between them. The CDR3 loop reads CASSLGATLNSYEQYF. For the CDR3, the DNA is TGTGCCAGCAGCTTAGGAGCGACTTTAAATTCCTACGAGCAGTACTTC.

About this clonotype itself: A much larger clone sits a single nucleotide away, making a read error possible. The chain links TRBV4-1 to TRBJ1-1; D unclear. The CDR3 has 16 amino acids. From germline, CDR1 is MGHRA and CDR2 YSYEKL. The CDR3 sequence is CASNQAYGYGNTEAFF. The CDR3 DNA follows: TGCGCCAGCAACCAAGCCTATGGGTATGGGAACACTGAAGCTTTCTTT.

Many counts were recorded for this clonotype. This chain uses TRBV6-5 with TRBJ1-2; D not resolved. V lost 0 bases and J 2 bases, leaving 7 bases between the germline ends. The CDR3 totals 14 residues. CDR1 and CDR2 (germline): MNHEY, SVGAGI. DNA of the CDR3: TGTGCCAGCAGTTACTCGTACGGGAACTATGGCTACACCTTC. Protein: CASSYSYGNYGYTF.

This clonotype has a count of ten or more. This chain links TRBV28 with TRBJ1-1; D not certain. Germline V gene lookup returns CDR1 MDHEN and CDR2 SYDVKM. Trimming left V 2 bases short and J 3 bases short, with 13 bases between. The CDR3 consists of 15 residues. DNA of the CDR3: TGTGCCAGCAGTTTAACAGAGGGAAGCTACACTGAAGCTTTCTTT. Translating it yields CASSLTEGSYTEAFF.

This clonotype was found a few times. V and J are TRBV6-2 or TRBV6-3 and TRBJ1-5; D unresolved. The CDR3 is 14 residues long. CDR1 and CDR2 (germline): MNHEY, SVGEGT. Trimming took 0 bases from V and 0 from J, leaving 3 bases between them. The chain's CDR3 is CASSYSSSNQPQHF. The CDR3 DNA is TGTGCCAGCAGTTACTCGTCTAGCAATCAGCCCCAGCATTTT.

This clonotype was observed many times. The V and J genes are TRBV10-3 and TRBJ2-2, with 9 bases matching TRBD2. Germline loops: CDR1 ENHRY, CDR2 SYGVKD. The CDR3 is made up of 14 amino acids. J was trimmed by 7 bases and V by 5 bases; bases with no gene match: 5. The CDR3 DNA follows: TGTGCCATCAGTCCTGCGACTAGCGGCGGGGAGCTGTTTTTT. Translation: CAISPATSGGELFF.

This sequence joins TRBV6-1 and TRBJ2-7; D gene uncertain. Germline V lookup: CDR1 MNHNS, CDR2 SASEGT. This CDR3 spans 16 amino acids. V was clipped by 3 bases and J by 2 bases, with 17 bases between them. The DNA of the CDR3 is TGTGCCAGCAGTGAGTTTCGGATTAGGGTTCCCTACGAGCAGTACTTC. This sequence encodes CASSEFRIRVPYEQYF.

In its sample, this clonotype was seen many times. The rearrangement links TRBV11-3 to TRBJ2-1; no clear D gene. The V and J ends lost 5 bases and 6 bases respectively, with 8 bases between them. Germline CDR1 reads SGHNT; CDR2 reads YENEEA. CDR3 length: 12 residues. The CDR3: CASSQRPNEQFF. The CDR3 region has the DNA TGTGCCAGCAGCCAACGACCCAATGAGCAGTTCTTC.

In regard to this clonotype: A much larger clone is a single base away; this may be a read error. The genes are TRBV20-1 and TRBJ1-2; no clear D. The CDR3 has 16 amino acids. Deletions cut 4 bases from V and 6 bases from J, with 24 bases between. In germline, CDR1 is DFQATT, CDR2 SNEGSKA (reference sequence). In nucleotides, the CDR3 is TGCAGTGCTATACTTAGGTCAGGCCCAGACCCGCATGGCTACACCTTC. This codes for CSAILRSGPDPHGYTF.

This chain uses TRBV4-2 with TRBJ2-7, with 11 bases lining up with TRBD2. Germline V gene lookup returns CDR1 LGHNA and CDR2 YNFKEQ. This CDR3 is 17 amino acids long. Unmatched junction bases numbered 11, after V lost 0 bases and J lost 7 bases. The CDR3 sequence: CASSQESSSGGAREQYF. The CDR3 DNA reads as TGTGCCAGCAGCCAAGAAAGTAGTAGCGGGGGGGCCCGAGAGCAGTACTTC.

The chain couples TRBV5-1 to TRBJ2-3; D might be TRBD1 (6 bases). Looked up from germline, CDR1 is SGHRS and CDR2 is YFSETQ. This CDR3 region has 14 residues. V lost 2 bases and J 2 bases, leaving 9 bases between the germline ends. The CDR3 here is CASSLQGFTDTQYF. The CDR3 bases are TGCGCCAGCAGCTTACAGGGTTTCACAGATACGCAGTATTTT.

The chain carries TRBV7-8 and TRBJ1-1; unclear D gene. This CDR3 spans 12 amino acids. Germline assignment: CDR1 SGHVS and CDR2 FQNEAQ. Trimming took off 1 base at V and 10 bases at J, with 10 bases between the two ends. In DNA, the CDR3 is TGTGCCAGCAGCTTAGAGCCCAAGAGAGCTTTCTTT. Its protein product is CASSLEPKRAFF.

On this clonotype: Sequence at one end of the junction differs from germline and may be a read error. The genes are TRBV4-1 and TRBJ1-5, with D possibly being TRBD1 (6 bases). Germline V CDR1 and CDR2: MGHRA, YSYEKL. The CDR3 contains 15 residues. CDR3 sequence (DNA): TGCGCCAGCAGCCAATATCGGGGGGGCAATCAGCCCCAACATTTT. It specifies CASSQYRGGNQPQHF.

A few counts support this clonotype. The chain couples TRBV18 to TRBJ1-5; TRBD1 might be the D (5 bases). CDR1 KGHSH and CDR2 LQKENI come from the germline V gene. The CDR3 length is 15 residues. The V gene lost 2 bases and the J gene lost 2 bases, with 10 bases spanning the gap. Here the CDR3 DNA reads TGTGCCAGCTCACCAGAGGGGCTTGGCAATCAGCCCCAGCATTTT. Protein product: CASSPEGLGNQPQHF.

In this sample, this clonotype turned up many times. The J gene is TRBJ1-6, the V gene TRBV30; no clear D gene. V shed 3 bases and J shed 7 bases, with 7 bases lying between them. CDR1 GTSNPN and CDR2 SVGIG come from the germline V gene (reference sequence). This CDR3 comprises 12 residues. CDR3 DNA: TGTGCCTGGAGCGCGGAAAATTCACCCCTCCACTTT. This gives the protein CAWSAENSPLHF.

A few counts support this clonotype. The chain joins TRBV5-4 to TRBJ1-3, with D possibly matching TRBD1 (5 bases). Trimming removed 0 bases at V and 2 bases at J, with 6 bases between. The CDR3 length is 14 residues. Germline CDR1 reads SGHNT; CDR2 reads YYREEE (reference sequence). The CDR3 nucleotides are TGTGCCAGCAGCTTGGCAGGGCCTGGAAACACCATATATTTT. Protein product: CASSLAGPGNTIYF. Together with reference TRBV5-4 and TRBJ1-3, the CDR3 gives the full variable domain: ETGVTQSPTHLIKTRGQQVTLRCSSQSGHNTVSWYQQALGQGPQFIFQYYREEENGRGNFPPRFSGLQFPNYSSELNVNALELDDSALYLCASSLAGPGNTIYFGEGSWLTVV.

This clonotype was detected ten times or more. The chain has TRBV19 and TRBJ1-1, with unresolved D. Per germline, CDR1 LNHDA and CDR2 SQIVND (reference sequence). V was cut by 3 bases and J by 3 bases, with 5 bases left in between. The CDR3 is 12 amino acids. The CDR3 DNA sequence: TGTGCCAGTAGTATCGTAGACACTGAAGCTTTCTTT. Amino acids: CASSIVDTEAFF.

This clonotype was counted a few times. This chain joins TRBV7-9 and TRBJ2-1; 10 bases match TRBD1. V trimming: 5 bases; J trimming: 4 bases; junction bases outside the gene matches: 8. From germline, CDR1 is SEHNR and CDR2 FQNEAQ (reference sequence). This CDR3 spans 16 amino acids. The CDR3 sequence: CASSGRTGGRYNEQFF. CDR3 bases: TGTGCCAGCAGCGGAAGGACAGGGGGAAGGTACAATGAGCAGTTCTTC.

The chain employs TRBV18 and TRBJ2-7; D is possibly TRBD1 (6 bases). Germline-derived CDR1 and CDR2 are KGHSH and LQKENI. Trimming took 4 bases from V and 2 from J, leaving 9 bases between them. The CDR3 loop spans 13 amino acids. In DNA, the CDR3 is TGTGCCAGCTCACAGACAGGCCCCTACGAGCAGTACTTC. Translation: CASSQTGPYEQYF. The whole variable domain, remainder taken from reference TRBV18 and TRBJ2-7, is NAGVMQNPRHLVRRRGQEARLRCSPMKGHSHVYWYRQLPEEGLKFMVYLQKENIIDESGMPKERFSAEFPKEGPSILRIQQVVRGDSAAYFCASSQTGPYEQYFGPGTRLTVT.